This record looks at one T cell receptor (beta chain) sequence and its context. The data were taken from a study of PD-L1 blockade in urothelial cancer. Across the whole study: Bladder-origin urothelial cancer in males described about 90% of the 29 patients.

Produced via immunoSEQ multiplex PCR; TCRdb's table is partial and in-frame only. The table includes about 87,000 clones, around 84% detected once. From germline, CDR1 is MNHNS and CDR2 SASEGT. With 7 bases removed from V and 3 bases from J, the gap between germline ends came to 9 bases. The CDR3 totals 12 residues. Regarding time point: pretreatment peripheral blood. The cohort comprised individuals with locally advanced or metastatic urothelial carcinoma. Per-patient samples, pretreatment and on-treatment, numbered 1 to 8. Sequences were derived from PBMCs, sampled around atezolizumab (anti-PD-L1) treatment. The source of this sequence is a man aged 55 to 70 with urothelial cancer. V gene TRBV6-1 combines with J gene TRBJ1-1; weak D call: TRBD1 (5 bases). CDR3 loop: CASKGRDTEAFF. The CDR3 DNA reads TGTGCCAGCAAGGGGAGGGACACTGAAGCTTTCTTT.